Each of the 29 T cell receptor beta chains below was sequenced from the same sample in a study of shared clonotypes between healthy human individuals. The repertoire was sequenced with immunoSEQ multiplex PCR; TCRdb's copy has only in-frame clones and lacks some. The sample includes 2.3 million or so clones, 90% to 95% of them seen just once. The sequencing input was naive CD4+ T cells from PBMCs. The subset: CD45RA+ positively selected. The receptors here all came from a young man in good health. Some clones in this sample may be carry-over from other donors' samples.

The V gene is TRBV18, the J gene TRBJ2-1; TRBD2 matches 9 bases. V was pared by 5 bases and J by 7 bases, with 9 bases of the junction left unmatched. Per germline, CDR1 KGHSH and CDR2 LQKENI. There are 15 residues in the CDR3. CDR3 in DNA: TGTGCCAGCTCAAGAAATAGCGGGAGCTTGAATGAGCAGTTCTTC. The encoded protein is CASSRNSGSLNEQFF.

CDR3: CSANRDSSYNEQFF. The CDR3 DNA reads TGCAGCGCTAACCGGGACAGCAGCTACAATGAGCAGTTCTTC. The chain recombines TRBV29-1 with TRBJ2-1, with 7 bases identical to TRBD1. Germline V gives CDR1 SQVTM, CDR2 ANQGSEA. V shed 7 bases, J shed 3 bases, and the junction held 9 bases outside the gene matches. The CDR3 extends over 14 amino acids.

The chain uses TRBV6-1 and TRBJ2-2; D gene uncertain. The CDR3 consists of 15 residues. V dropped 3 bases and J dropped 5 bases, with 13 bases sitting between them. Germline CDR1 reads MNHNS; CDR2 reads SASEGT. CDR3 sequence (DNA): TGTGCCAGCAGTGAGTTGGGTGGAGCAACCGGGGAGCTGTTTTTT. Protein: CASSELGGATGELFF.

Regarding this clone: Other DNA sequences in this specimen translate into the identical CDR3. The rearrangement uses TRBV30 and TRBJ1-5; the D gene is possibly TRBD1 (5 bases). The CDR3 length is 15 residues. CDR1 is GTSNPN and CDR2 is SVGIG in the germline V gene (reference sequence). V lost 0 bases and J 2 bases, leaving 11 bases between the germline ends. This CDR3 reads CAWSVSGGGNQPQHF. As DNA, the CDR3 is TGTGCCTGGAGTGTATCGGGGGGGGGCAATCAGCCCCAGCATTTT. The variable domain in full, with the rest retrieved from reference TRBV30 and TRBJ1-5, is SQTIHQWPATLVQPVGSPLSLECTVEGTSNPNLYWYRQAAGRGLQLLFYSVGIGQISSEVPQNLSASRPQDRQFILSSKKLLLSDSGFYLCAWSVSGGGNQPQHFGDGTRLSIL.

The chain employs TRBV15 and TRBJ1-2; 7 bases are shared with TRBD1. The CDR3 loop spans 16 amino acids. The germline CDR1 and CDR2 sequences are LNHNV and YYDKDF (reference sequence). The V and J ends lost 1 base and 5 bases, in that order; junction bases with no gene match: 10. The CDR3 DNA reads as TGTGCCACCAGCAGAGCCCCCCGAAGGGGGCTGTATGGCTACACCTTC. It yields the protein CATSRAPRRGLYGYTF.

The chain employs TRBV29-1 and TRBJ2-3; 9 bases match TRBD2. V lost 7 bases, J lost 2 bases, and 10 bases stayed unmatched. Germline V CDR1 and CDR2: SQVTM, ANQGSEA. This CDR3 is 15 amino acids long. The CDR3, as DNA: TGCAGCGCCCCACAGCGGGGGGCGGACACAGATACGCAGTATTTT. This codes for CSAPQRGADTDTQYF.

CDR3 DNA: TGCGCCAGCAGCGAGGGGGATCGCAATCAGCCCCAGCATTTT. Protein product: CASSEGDRNQPQHF. The chain has TRBV5-1 and TRBJ1-5; the D gene is possibly TRBD1 (6 bases). The CDR3 consists of 14 residues. Germline values: CDR1 SGHRS, CDR2 YFSETQ. Trimming removed 4 bases at V and 2 bases at J, with 10 bases between.

This chain uses TRBV6-5 with TRBJ1-1, with D possibly being TRBD1 (6 bases). V lost 0 bases and J 7 bases, leaving 15 bases between the germline ends. Germline V lookup: CDR1 MNHEY, CDR2 SVGAGI. The CDR3 has 15 amino acids. This chain's CDR3 is CASSYSPGGAGEAFF. CDR3 nucleotide sequence: TGTGCCAGCAGTTACTCGCCGGGGGGGGCAGGTGAAGCTTTCTTT.

The J gene is TRBJ2-7, the V gene TRBV6-6, with a tentative D call TRBD1 (6 bases). This CDR3 spans 15 amino acids. Looked up from germline, CDR1 is MNHNY and CDR2 is SVGAGI (reference sequence). V lost 0 bases, J lost 0 bases, and 9 bases lay in between. The CDR3 coding sequence is TGTGCCAGCAGTTACTCGAAGACAGGCTCCTACGAGCAGTACTTC. It is translated as CASSYSKTGSYEQYF.

This clone was recorded once. The V call is TRBV18, the J call TRBJ2-7; unclear D gene. This CDR3 comprises 11 residues. Trimming left V 4 bases short and J 5 bases short, with 6 bases between. The germline V gene encodes CDR1 KGHSH and CDR2 LQKENI. CDR3 coding DNA: TGTGCCAGCTCACTGGACGACGAGCAGTACTTC. Protein sequence: CASSLDDEQYF.

For this clone: Other DNA sequences of this sample code for an identical CDR3. The genes are TRBV28 and TRBJ2-6; D gene unclear. Trimming removed 1 base at V and 0 bases at J, with 4 bases between. The germline CDR1 and CDR2 sequences are MDHEN and SYDVKM. The CDR3 contains 15 residues. CDR3 in amino acids: CASSLSGSGANVLTF. The CDR3 region has the DNA TGTGCCAGCAGTTTATCAGGCTCTGGGGCCAACGTCCTGACTTTC.

The chain joins TRBV10-1 to TRBJ2-1; 10 bases match TRBD2. Germline V gene lookup returns CDR1 WNHNN and CDR2 SYGVQD (reference sequence). The length of the CDR3 is 13 residues. Losses at the gene ends were 5 bases for V and 9 bases for J; bases not matched to a gene: 4. Here the CDR3 reads CASSILAGSEQFF. CDR3 DNA: TGCGCCAGCAGTATACTAGCGGGGAGTGAGCAGTTCTTC.

The sample holds one count of this clone. This chain uses TRBV5-1 with TRBJ1-4; TRBD1 agrees at 7 bases. V lost 5 bases and J lost 4; bases outside the gene matches: 5. This CDR3 is built from 14 residues. CDR1 and CDR2 (germline): SGHRS, YFSETQ. The CDR3 DNA follows: TGCGCCAGCAGACAGACAGGGCTTAATGAAAAACTGTTTTTT. It specifies CASRQTGLNEKLFF. Variable domain in full (rest from reference TRBV5-1 and TRBJ1-4): KAGVTQTPRYLIKTRGQQVTLSCSPISGHRSVSWYQQTPGQGLQFLFEYFSETQRNKGNFPGRFSGRQFSNSRSEMNVSTLELGDSALYLCASRQTGLNEKLFFGSGTQLSVL.

This sequence joins TRBV29-1 and TRBJ2-1; 10 bases map to TRBD2. Unmatched junction bases numbered 16, after V lost 2 bases and J lost 9 bases. The germline gives CDR1 SQVTM, CDR2 ANQGSEA. The CDR3 sequence is 17 residues long. The CDR3 nucleotides read TGCAGCGTTGAACGAGCTAGCGGGAGTCCTCCCCCCGGTGAGCAGTTCTTC. Translating it yields CSVERASGSPPPGEQFF.

The CDR3 DNA sequence: TGTGCCAGCAGCTTAGGTCTAGGAGAGACCCAGTACTTC. This codes for CASSLGLGETQYF. This chain joins TRBV7-9 and TRBJ2-5; no definite D call. V lost 1 base and J lost 4, with 7 bases in between. Germline CDR1 is SEHNR and CDR2 is FQNEAQ (reference sequence). The CDR3 length is 13 residues.

The chain carries TRBV7-8 and TRBJ2-5, with no clear D. In germline, CDR1 is SGHVS, CDR2 FQNEAQ. Trimming stripped 5 bases from V and 1 base from J, with 11 bases between. The CDR3 spans 14 residues. CDR3 sequence: CASSDKSSQETQYF. The CDR3 DNA sequence: TGTGCCAGCAGCGACAAATCTAGCCAAGAGACCCAGTACTTC.

The V and J genes are TRBV7-2 and TRBJ2-3; weak D call: TRBD1 (5 bases). V dropped 5 bases and J dropped 2 bases, with 11 bases sitting between them. In germline, CDR1 is SGHTA, CDR2 FQGNSA. This CDR3 is built from 14 residues. CDR3 DNA sequence: TGTGCCAGCAGCCCCTGGGGCTACACAGATACGCAGTATTTT. Translated: CASSPWGYTDTQYF.

The CDR3 DNA follows: TGTGCCAGCAGCCCCGTTAGCGGGAGTGAAACCGGGGAGCTGTTTTTT. It yields the protein CASSPVSGSETGELFF. The gene calls are TRBV5-4 and TRBJ2-2, with 9 positions matching TRBD2. The germline CDR1 and CDR2 sequences are SGHNT and YYREEE (reference sequence). Germline trimming cut 4 bases from V and 5 bases from J; bases unmatched to any gene: 9. CDR3 length: 16 residues.

The V and J genes are TRBV28 and TRBJ2-7; D is ambiguous. CDR1 is MDHEN and CDR2 is SYDVKM in the germline V gene. This CDR3 region has 15 residues. V lost 5 bases and J 3 bases, leaving 17 bases between the germline ends. The CDR3 reads CASSAPRMGHYEQYF. CDR3 nucleotide sequence: TGTGCCAGCAGTGCCCCGAGGATGGGTCACTACGAGCAGTACTTC.

This clone has more than one count but fewer than ten. The chain employs TRBV11-2 and TRBJ1-1; D remains ambiguous. The CDR3 totals 13 residues. Germline lookup yields CDR1 SGHAT and CDR2 FQNNGV. V was pared by 6 bases and J by 1 base, with 9 bases between. Written as DNA, the CDR3 is TGTGCCAGCAGGCTAGGCCCGAACACTGAAGCTTTCTTT. Translation: CASRLGPNTEAFF.

This clone has only one observation. J is TRBJ1-1 and V is TRBV19; 8 nucleotides align to TRBD1. V dropped 6 bases and J dropped 3; count of bases not matched to a gene: 6. The CDR3 extends over 14 amino acids. Germline CDR1 reads LNHDA; CDR2 reads SQIVND (reference sequence). The DNA of the CDR3 is TGTGCCAGTAGAGGACAGGGTGCGGACACTGAAGCTTTCTTT. Protein: CASRGQGADTEAFF.

The chain recombines TRBV7-9 with TRBJ1-3; 8 positions match TRBD1. V was pared by 4 bases and J by 2 bases, with 1 base of the junction left unmatched. CDR1 SEHNR and CDR2 FQNEAQ come from the germline V gene (reference sequence). This CDR3 region has 14 residues. The CDR3 DNA reads as TGTGCCAGCAGCTCGGGACAGGCTGGAAACACCATATATTTT. It is translated as CASSSGQAGNTIYF.

A note on this clone: Other DNA sequences of this sample code for an identical CDR3. The J gene is TRBJ1-2, the V gene TRBV28; 8 positions match TRBD1. This CDR3 comprises 12 residues. J was trimmed by 5 bases and V by 8 bases; bases with no gene match: 4. Germline CDR1 and CDR2: MDHEN and SYDVKM. The CDR3 spells CASGRQGYGYTF. For the CDR3, the DNA is TGTGCCAGCGGCCGACAGGGGTATGGCTACACCTTC.

The chain employs TRBV6-6 and TRBJ2-1, with 9 positions matching TRBD2. CDR3 length: 14 residues. Germline trimming cut 7 bases from V and 8 bases from J; bases unmatched to any gene: 9. The germline CDR1 and CDR2 sequences are MNHNY and SVGAGI (reference sequence). CDR3: CASIRGLAFDEQFF. CDR3 in DNA: TGTGCCAGCATCCGTGGACTAGCGTTCGATGAGCAGTTCTTC.

The chain recombines TRBV14 with TRBJ2-7; TRBD1 agrees at 8 bases. CDR3 size: 13 residues. Germline CDR1 is SGHDN and CDR2 is FVKESK. V shed 6 bases, J shed 2 bases, and the junction held 3 bases outside the gene matches. CDR3 nucleotides: TGTGCCAGCAGACGACAGGGGCCCTACGAGCAGTACTTC. It specifies CASRRQGPYEQYF.

This clone was picked up one time. CDR3 loop: CASSSTFGGVYEQYF. The CDR3 DNA reads TGTGCCAGCAGCTCGACATTTGGGGGGGTCTACGAGCAGTACTTC. V and J are TRBV7-8 and TRBJ2-7, with 7 bases aligning to TRBD2. This CDR3 contains 15 residues. Germline V gene sequence: CDR1 SGHVS, CDR2 FQNEAQ. The V segment lost 4 bases and the J segment 3 bases; nucleotides outside the gene matches: 9.

This clone was observed a few times. The J gene is TRBJ1-5, the V gene TRBV4-1, with D unclear. The germline V gene has CDR1 MGHRA and CDR2 YSYEKL. This CDR3 region has 15 residues. V dropped 5 bases and J dropped 2 bases, with 13 bases sitting between them. The DNA of the CDR3 is TGCGCCAGCAGCTTGGACCCTTACGGCAATCAGCCCCAGCATTTT. Translated, it gives CASSLDPYGNQPQHF.

The chain uses TRBV6-1 and TRBJ1-2; the D gene is possibly TRBD1 (5 bases). The V gene lost 2 bases and the J gene lost 4 bases, with 14 bases spanning the gap. CDR1 and CDR2 from the germline V gene are MNHNS and SASEGT. The CDR3 is 15 amino acids. CDR3 coding DNA: TGTGCCAGCAGTGAAAAGGTCCAGGGAGGCTATGGCTACACCTTC. As protein: CASSEKVQGGYGYTF.

This sequence joins TRBV19 and TRBJ1-2, with a weak D call TRBD1 (6 bases). Germline V gene lookup returns CDR1 LNHDA and CDR2 SQIVND (reference sequence). This CDR3 is built from 14 residues. V lost 4 bases to trimming and J lost 4 bases, with 13 bases between them. CDR3 loop: CASSTAQGFYGYTF. The CDR3 DNA reads TGTGCCAGTAGTACCGCACAGGGCTTCTATGGCTACACCTTC.